A selection of T cell receptor beta chains follows, all from one sample in a study of blood T cell repertoires in COVID-19. Clones were sequenced by immunoSEQ multiplex PCR, and TCRdb holds only the in-frame ones, with some missing. The sample contains around 200,000 clones, 85% of which appear only once. The sample was PBMCs or T cells enriched from blood (not recorded which). The receptors derive from a man aged 40-49 years who had recovered from COVID-19. Both conserved end residues are part of each CDR3. The order of the fields is J gene, D gene, clone size, V gene, CDR3 DNA, CDR3 protein. D genes are given only for firm matches. Where a row states a size, it is once, few, many or the class of an expanded clone; other rows omit it.

J: TRBJ2-7
D: TRBD1
size: few
V: TRBV6-5
DNA: TGTGCCAGCTTTATTGGGACAGGGTTATCCTACGAGCAGTACTTC
CDR3: CASFIGTGLSYEQYF

J: TRBJ2-5
D: .
size: .
V: TRBV19
DNA: TGTGCCAGTAGCACAGGGTCCAGCCAAGAGACCCAGTACTTC
CDR3: CASSTGSSQETQYF

J: TRBJ1-1
D: .
size: .
V: TRBV2
DNA: TGTGCCAGCAGTGATCAGGGGCGTGTCAACACTGAAGCTTTCTTT
CDR3: CASSDQGRVNTEAFF

J: TRBJ1-4
D: .
size: .
V: TRBV4-1
DNA: TGCGCCAGCAGCCATCCCGGGGCTAATGAAAAACTGTTTTTT
CDR3: CASSHPGANEKLFF

J: TRBJ2-7
D: TRBD2
size: .
V: TRBV4-1
DNA: TGCGCCAGCAGCCAAGAACTAGCGGACGAGCAGTACTTC
CDR3: CASSQELADEQYF

J: TRBJ2-1
D: TRBD2
size: once
V: TRBV19
DNA: TGTGCCAGTAGTACCCAGCCTGGGGCTAGCGGGACCGGAGATGAGCAGTTCTTC
CDR3: CASSTQPGASGTGDEQFF

J: TRBJ1-1
D: TRBD1
size: .
V: TRBV2
DNA: TGTGCCAGCAGTAGACAGGGAGGAGACACTGAAGCTTTCTTT
CDR3: CASSRQGGDTEAFF

J: TRBJ2-2
D: .
size: .
V: TRBV7-3
DNA: TGTGCCAGCAGCCCGTACCCAGATCAGGGTTTGACCGGGGAGCTGTTTTTT
CDR3: CASSPYPDQGLTGELFF

J: TRBJ2-5
D: .
size: .
V: TRBV18
DNA: TGTGCCAGCTCACCCGGGCTCGGAGGTTCAGAGACCCAGTACTTC
CDR3: CASSPGLGGSETQYF

J: TRBJ2-5
D: .
size: .
V: TRBV19
DNA: TGTGCCAGTAGTACCCACCCGGGAGAGACCCAGTACTTC
CDR3: CASSTHPGETQYF

J: TRBJ1-1
D: .
size: .
V: TRBV10-3
DNA: TGTGCCATCAGTCCCCTTGCGGGGAACACTGAAGCTTTCTTT
CDR3: CAISPLAGNTEAFF

J: TRBJ2-3
D: .
size: .
V: TRBV24-1
DNA: TGTGCCACCAGTGATTTGCAAACAGGCGGTAGCGGTATTAGCACAGATACGCAGTATTTT
CDR3: CATSDLQTGGSGISTDTQYF

J: TRBJ2-7
D: .
size: .
V: TRBV6-2/TRBV6-3
DNA: TGTGCCAGCAGTTACGAGAGCGGTCCCTACGAGCAGTACTTC
CDR3: CASSYESGPYEQYF

J: TRBJ1-5
D: TRBD1
size: .
V: TRBV5-1
DNA: TGCGCCAGCAGCTTACGGGGACAGCCGGGTCAGCCCCAGCATTTT
CDR3: CASSLRGQPGQPQHF

J: TRBJ2-2
D: .
size: .
V: TRBV9
DNA: TGTGCCAGCAGCGTAGTTCGGAACACCGGGGAGCTGTTTTTT
CDR3: CASSVVRNTGELFF

J: TRBJ1-2
D: TRBD1
size: .
V: TRBV28
DNA: TGTGCCAGCAGTCTATGGGACAGTAACTATGGCTACACCTTC
CDR3: CASSLWDSNYGYTF

J: TRBJ2-7
D: TRBD2
size: .
V: TRBV28
DNA: TGTGCCAGCAGTGCGAAACCGGGACTAGCGGCCTACGAGCAGTACTTC
CDR3: CASSAKPGLAAYEQYF

J: TRBJ1-3
D: .
size: .
V: TRBV28
DNA: TGTGCCAGCAGTGAAGGGGGTTTCGGAAACACCATATATTTT
CDR3: CASSEGGFGNTIYF

J: TRBJ1-2
D: .
size: .
V: TRBV9
DNA: TGTGCCAGCAGCCCAGGCCCCTATGGCTACACCTTC
CDR3: CASSPGPYGYTF

J: TRBJ1-5
D: .
size: .
V: TRBV19
DNA: TGTGCCAGTAGTATCACGGTTAACAATCAGCCCCAGCATTTT
CDR3: CASSITVNNQPQHF

J: TRBJ1-2
D: .
size: .
V: TRBV9
DNA: TGTGCCAGCAGCGTAGGGCCCACGGGTGGTTTAGGCTATGGCTACACCTTC
CDR3: CASSVGPTGGLGYGYTF

J: TRBJ2-7
D: .
size: .
V: TRBV12-2
DNA: TGTGCCCCAACTACTCCCGGGACTAGCGGGACCAAGTACTTC
CDR3: CAPTTPGTSGTKYF

J: TRBJ2-2
D: .
size: .
V: TRBV19
DNA: TGTGCCAGTAGTACGATTGGGACTTTAAACTATGCCGGGGAGCTGTTTTTT
CDR3: CASSTIGTLNYAGELFF

J: TRBJ2-3
D: TRBD2
size: once
V: TRBV12-5
DNA: TGTGCTAGTGGTTTGGTACTTGGTAGCGGGGAGTTTAGCACAGATACGCAGTATTTT
CDR3: CASGLVLGSGEFSTDTQYF

J: TRBJ2-7
D: TRBD2
size: .
V: TRBV2
DNA: TGTGCCAGCCTAGTGCCAGCGGGAGGATCCTACGAGCAGTACTTC
CDR3: CASLVPAGGSYEQYF